This T cell receptor (beta chain) was recovered during a study of CD8 T cells in ankylosing spondylitis. Germline V CDR1 and CDR2: SEHNR, FQNEAQ (reference sequence). The CDR3 runs 15 residues. V was trimmed by 2 bases and J by 3 bases, leaving 14 bases between them. Study-wide results and caveats: Earlier studies detected some motif variants in reactive arthritis synovial fluid and blood. A TCR beta motif of eight or nine highly homologous variants seemed to mark ankylosing spondylitis blood.

TCRdb re-derived calls from the 5' RACE reads in MiXCR, one entry per CDR3 protein. The sample lists around 220,000 distinct CDR3 sequences; around 20% were seen once. This clonotype came up a few times. Its antigen is still unknown. The chain combines TRBV7-9 with TRBJ2-7; D might be TRBD2 (6 bases). The specimen was blood, either unsorted or a sorted T cell fraction (not recorded which). This receptor was obtained from a male donor with ankylosing spondylitis. CDR3 loop: CASSLSHGTFYEQYF. DNA of the CDR3: TGTGCCAGCAGCTTATCCCACGGGACTTTCTACGAGCAGTACTTC.